Listed here is a single T cell receptor (beta chain). The antigen remains unidentified. A much bigger clone sits one base away, suggesting this may be a read error. The data are from a study of T cell repertoires in cytomegalovirus infection. For the study at large: Based on public TCR beta signatures, there were indications of CMV infection and of a matching HLA type. Findings and caveats of the study: The cumulative frequency of public TCR beta families identified carriers of CMV plus the relevant HLA. What dominated the ex vivo response were HLA-C-restricted CMV-specific TCR beta clonotypes.

MiXCR was run by TCRdb on the reads, yielding one entry per CDR3 protein. The profile shows around 900,000 distinct CDR3 sequences, roughly 31% of them singletons. The ends were cut back, 5 bases at V and 6 bases at J, with 20 bases in the middle. The CDR3 runs 15 residues. CDR1 SGHVT and CDR2 SQSDAQ come from the germline V gene. The genes are TRBV7-4 and TRBJ2-7; possibly TRBD1 for D (7 bases). This TCR was sampled from a human donor in good health (CMV status not recorded). Some clones in this sample may be carry-over from other donors' samples. The source material was cultured CD8+ T cells from PBMCs, sampled from culture after CMV antigen stimulation. The CDR3 loop reads CASSPREQGLAEQYF. Here the CDR3 DNA reads TGTGCCAGCAGCCCGCGGGAACAGGGGCTTGCCGAGCAGTACTTC. The full variable domain, rest sourced from reference TRBV7-4 and TRBJ2-7, is GAGVSQSPRYKVAKRGRDVALRCDSISGHVTLYWYRQTLGQGSEVLTYSQSDAQRDKSGRPSGRFSAERPERSVSTLKIQRTEQGDSAVYLCASSPREQGLAEQYFGPGTRLTVT.